These 21 T cell receptor beta chains were sequenced from one sample in a study of blood T cell repertoires in COVID-19. Profiling relied on immunoSEQ multiplex PCR, and the TCRdb table lists in-frame clones only, not all of them. The table records 85,000 to 130,000 clones, around 90% of them present only once. The material sequenced was peripheral blood. These receptors were taken from a woman between 55 and 75 years old with acute or convalescent COVID-19.

This clone was observed once. The chain has TRBV12-3 or TRBV12-4 and TRBJ1-5; D is unclear. The CDR3 runs to 13 residues. Deletions cut 6 bases from V and 3 bases from J, with 9 bases between. CDR3 sequence reads: CASSPQSNQPQHF. The CDR3 coding sequence is TGTGCCAGCAGCCCTCAGTCCAATCAGCCCCAGCATTTT.

V and J are TRBV5-1 and TRBJ1-2; 10 bases match TRBD1. The length of the CDR3 is 18 residues. CDR1 and CDR2 from the germline V gene are SGHRS and YFSETQ. With V trimmed by 2 bases and J by 7 bases, 17 bases remained unmatched. CDR3 DNA: TGCGCCAGCAGCTTCATCCCCCCCGCGGACAGGGGGGATATTGGCTACACCTTC. This encodes CASSFIPPADRGDIGYTF.

The chain combines TRBV7-9 with TRBJ1-2; no clear D gene. The CDR3 runs 13 residues. V lost 1 base to trimming and J lost 4 bases, with 7 bases between them. Germline loops: CDR1 SEHNR, CDR2 FQNEAQ (reference sequence). This CDR3 is CASSLGSVYGYTF. CDR3 in DNA: TGTGCCAGCAGCTTAGGTTCCGTCTATGGCTACACCTTC.

The CDR3 coding sequence is TGTGCCAGCAAAGCTCCTCGGGGTGGCTACACCTTC. Protein product: CASKAPRGGYTF. The chain combines TRBV2 with TRBJ1-2; D gene unclear. The CDR3 extends over 12 amino acids. Per germline, CDR1 SNHLY and CDR2 FYNNEI. The ends were cut back, 7 bases at V and 7 bases at J, with 13 bases in the middle.

This clone occurred once. Here the CDR3 DNA reads TGTGCCAGCAGTGAAGGAGGATTCGGGGCCAACGTCCTGACTTTC. Translating it yields CASSEGGFGANVLTF. V is TRBV2 and J is TRBJ2-6; D is ambiguous. The CDR3 runs 15 residues. V shed 1 base and J shed 4 bases, with 8 bases lying between them. The germline V gene has CDR1 SNHLY and CDR2 FYNNEI.

The table lists this clone with a count of one. The chain couples TRBV19 to TRBJ1-4; D is unclear. Germline V lookup: CDR1 LNHDA, CDR2 SQIVND (reference sequence). This CDR3 has 15 amino acids. The germline V and J ends were trimmed by 8 bases and 4 bases, with 17 bases remaining between them. CDR3 bases: TGTGCCAGTCGGCAGACCTTCGGCGGTAATGAAAAACTGTTTTTT. It is translated as CASRQTFGGNEKLFF.

The chain carries TRBV29-1 and TRBJ2-7; TRBD2 might be the D (5 bases). Germline V gives CDR1 SQVTM, CDR2 ANQGSEA. V was clipped by 3 bases and J by 2 bases, with 17 bases between them. The CDR3 is made up of 15 amino acids. The CDR3 reads CSVDTGNVSAYEQYV. The CDR3 nucleotides read TGCAGCGTTGATACCGGGAACGTAAGTGCCTACGAGCAGTACGTC.

This chain joins TRBV10-3 and TRBJ2-1; TRBD1 matches 7 bases. With V trimmed by 0 bases and J by 5 bases, 7 bases remained unmatched. The CDR3 loop spans 16 amino acids. Germline V gives CDR1 ENHRY, CDR2 SYGVKD. The CDR3 loop reads CAISESPRGRDNEQFF. The CDR3 region has the DNA TGTGCCATCAGTGAGTCGCCGAGGGGGCGGGACAATGAGCAGTTCTTC.

This chain joins TRBV5-1 and TRBJ2-7, with 11 bases that match TRBD1. CDR3 length: 14 residues. Trimming took 5 bases from V and 7 from J; bases not matched to a gene: 8. Germline V gene sequence: CDR1 SGHRS, CDR2 YFSETQ. CDR3: CASRPGQGASEQYF. The CDR3 DNA reads TGCGCCAGCAGGCCCGGACAGGGGGCCAGTGAGCAGTACTTC.

This clone was seen once. This chain joins TRBV10-3 and TRBJ1-2, with D tentatively TRBD1 (5 bases). The CDR3 contains 12 residues. Looked up from germline, CDR1 is ENHRY and CDR2 is SYGVKD. Trimming took off 3 bases at V and 4 bases at J, with 6 bases between the two ends. The CDR3 DNA follows: TGTGCCATCAGTGACGGGGGCTATGGCTACACCTTC. As protein: CAISDGGYGYTF.

The chain carries TRBV30 and TRBJ1-1; weak D call: TRBD1 (5 bases). CDR3 size: 13 residues. Germline-derived CDR1 and CDR2 are GTSNPN and SVGIG (reference sequence). V was pared by 4 bases and J by 0 bases, with 9 bases between. The CDR3 sequence is CAWTRQMNTEAFF. In nucleotides, the CDR3 is TGTGCCTGGACCAGACAGATGAACACTGAAGCTTTCTTT.

V gene TRBV5-6 combines with J gene TRBJ1-6; TRBD1 agrees at 9 bases. Trimming cost V 0 bases and J 8 bases; bases outside gene matches: 6. Germline V lookup: CDR1 SGHDT, CDR2 YYEEEE. This CDR3 is 16 amino acids long. The CDR3 sequence: CASSLGDRASDSPLHF. CDR3 nucleotide sequence: TGTGCCAGCAGCTTGGGGGACAGGGCTTCGGATTCACCCCTCCACTTT.

This clone was detected only once. The chain employs TRBV25-1 and TRBJ2-7, with D possibly being TRBD1 (6 bases). CDR1 MGHDK and CDR2 SYGVNS come from the germline V gene. The CDR3 is 13 residues long. V was pared by 9 bases and J by 4 bases, with 16 bases between. This CDR3 is CASRGSAMYEQYF. CDR3 coding DNA: TGTGCCAGTAGGGGGTCAGCTATGTACGAGCAGTACTTC.

This chain uses TRBV15 with TRBJ2-1; 8 nucleotides match TRBD2. CDR1 and CDR2 (germline): LNHNV, YYDKDF (reference sequence). This CDR3 contains 14 residues. V was clipped by 9 bases and J by 9 bases; unmatched bases: 13. The DNA for the CDR3 is TGTGCCACTAATAGCGGGGTGGGGGCGCGTGAGCAGTTCTTC. It is translated as CATNSGVGAREQFF.

The chain couples TRBV5-1 to TRBJ1-1; a weak D match, TRBD1 (5 bases). This CDR3 is built from 15 residues. The germline V gene encodes CDR1 SGHRS and CDR2 YFSETQ. V lost 3 bases and J lost 2, with 14 bases in between. The CDR3 sequence: CASSSGGAENTEAFF. The CDR3 coding sequence is TGCGCCAGCAGCTCGGGCGGGGCAGAAAACACTGAAGCTTTCTTT.

This chain joins TRBV24-1 and TRBJ2-3; 12 bases are shared with TRBD2. The V segment lost 5 bases and the J segment 10 bases; nucleotides outside the gene matches: 3. This CDR3 is built from 13 residues. The germline CDR1 and CDR2 sequences are KGHDR and SFDVKD. The CDR3 DNA follows: TGTGCCACCAGTGTCCTAGCGGGAGGGCCGCAGTATTTT. This translates into CATSVLAGGPQYF.

The chain has TRBV27 and TRBJ2-3; 7 bases map to TRBD1. The CDR3 consists of 17 residues. Germline V gene data show CDR1 as MNHEY and CDR2 as SMNVEV (reference sequence). V gave up 3 bases and J gave up 2 bases; unmatched junction bases: 11. In DNA, the CDR3 is TGTGCCAGCAGTTTGGGAAGGGGGCGTTGGGCCACAGATACGCAGTATTTT. Amino acids: CASSLGRGRWATDTQYF.

The rearrangement uses TRBV30 and TRBJ2-1, with 9 bases fitting TRBD2. The CDR3 loop spans 14 amino acids. V lost 4 bases to trimming and J lost 6 bases; unmatched junction nucleotides: 7. CDR1 GTSNPN and CDR2 SVGIG come from the germline V gene (reference sequence). CDR3 protein: CAWIASGNGNEQFF. Here the CDR3 DNA reads TGTGCCTGGATAGCTAGCGGGAACGGCAATGAGCAGTTCTTC.

The chain combines TRBV29-1 with TRBJ2-1; D is perhaps TRBD1 (6 bases). This CDR3 is 13 amino acids long. The V end lost 4 bases, the J end lost 7 bases, and 14 bases lay between the germline ends. Per the germline V gene, CDR1 is SQVTM and CDR2 is ANQGSEA. Here the CDR3 reads CSVVTGNRNEQFF. CDR3 sequence (DNA): TGCAGCGTTGTCACAGGGAACAGGAATGAGCAGTTCTTC.

The DNA for the CDR3 is TGCGCCAGCAGCCGGACTAGCGAATACACCGGGGAGCTGTTTTTT. This sequence encodes CASSRTSEYTGELFF. The chain has TRBV5-1 and TRBJ2-2, with 9 bases lining up with TRBD2. The ends lost 4 bases at V and 3 bases at J; junction bases unmatched: 4. The CDR3 loop spans 15 amino acids. Germline CDR1 SGHRS, CDR2 YFSETQ.

The V and J genes are TRBV19 and TRBJ1-4; D perhaps matches TRBD1 (5 bases). From germline, CDR1 is LNHDA and CDR2 SQIVND (reference sequence). The CDR3 contains 17 residues. Trimming removed 3 bases at V and 4 bases at J, with 18 bases between. CDR3 region: CASSMEGTGHINEKLFF. In DNA form, the CDR3 reads TGTGCCAGTAGTATGGAGGGCACAGGCCATATTAATGAAAAACTGTTTTTT.